This T cell receptor beta chain was sequenced during a study of Graves' ophthalmopathy and Graves' hyperthyroidism. Study-level background: Where ophthalmopathy was absent within 18 months of follow-up, hyperthyroidism was stable.

The TCR beta CDR3 regions underwent amplification from RNA transcripts. The first-round RT-PCR employed HTBI primers together with the Qiagen OneStep RT-PCR kit. A multiplex PCR was then performed as the second round. TCRdb processed the multiplex PCR reads anew with MiXCR; each CDR3 protein has one entry. The sample includes about 500,000 distinct CDR3 sequences, roughly 39% of them seen just once. CDR3 length equals 12 residues. The V gene's germline CDR1 is SQVTM and CDR2 ANQGSEA. Trimming removed 4 bases from V and 4 bases from J, with 10 bases in between. Whole-study findings and limits: As the model predicted ophthalmopathy progression, it achieved a sensitivity of about 71% and a specificity of about 78%.

This clonotype came up many times. Its antigen is currently unknown. The material sequenced was peripheral blood or thyroid tissue (not recorded which). This chain connects TRBV29-1 to TRBJ1-1; perhaps TRBD1 as D (6 bases). This sequence was found in an adult man with Graves' hyperthyroidism. In DNA, the CDR3 is TGCAGCGTTGGGACAGCCGGCACTGAAGCTTTCTTT. It specifies CSVGTAGTEAFF.